The next 3 T cell receptor beta chains were all read from a single sample in a study of cytomegalovirus exposure and HLA in healthy donors. The PCR had 60 Vbeta and 13 Jbeta primers. The protocol was immunoSEQ multiplex PCR, while the TCRdb copy is restricted to in-frame clones and leaves out a portion. This sample has about 43,000 clones, with more than 45% found just once. The sequenced sample was PBMCs. These receptors were taken from a man in his sixties in good health and CMV-seronegative.

The sample holds a few counts of this clone. The chain links TRBV5-1 to TRBJ2-7; 8 bases map to TRBD1. CDR1 SGHRS and CDR2 YFSETQ come from the germline V gene. With V trimmed by 0 bases and J by 0 bases, 5 bases remained unmatched. This CDR3 has 16 amino acids. The CDR3, as DNA: TGCGCCAGCAGCTTGGGGGACAGGTGGGGCTCCTACGAGCAGTACTTC. Residues: CASSLGDRWGSYEQYF.

This clone was recorded a few times. The rearrangement links TRBV7-3 to TRBJ2-5; 9 nucleotides agree with TRBD1. Germline CDR1 reads SGHTA; CDR2 reads FQGTGA. The J segment lost 5 bases and the V segment lost 3 bases, leaving 1 base of the junction unmatched. The CDR3 is 13 amino acids. The CDR3 region is CASSFGQGETQYF. In DNA, the CDR3 is TGTGCCAGCAGCTTTGGACAGGGGGAGACCCAGTACTTC.

This sequence joins TRBV2 and TRBJ2-1; 9 positions agree with TRBD2. CDR1 and CDR2 from the germline V gene are SNHLY and FYNNEI. The CDR3 runs to 13 residues. V shed 0 bases and J 15 bases; nucleotides not matched to a gene: 6. CDR3 sequence (DNA): TGTGCCAGCAGTGAAGCGCACAGCGGGAGGCCGTTCTTC. This gives the protein CASSEAHSGRPFF.